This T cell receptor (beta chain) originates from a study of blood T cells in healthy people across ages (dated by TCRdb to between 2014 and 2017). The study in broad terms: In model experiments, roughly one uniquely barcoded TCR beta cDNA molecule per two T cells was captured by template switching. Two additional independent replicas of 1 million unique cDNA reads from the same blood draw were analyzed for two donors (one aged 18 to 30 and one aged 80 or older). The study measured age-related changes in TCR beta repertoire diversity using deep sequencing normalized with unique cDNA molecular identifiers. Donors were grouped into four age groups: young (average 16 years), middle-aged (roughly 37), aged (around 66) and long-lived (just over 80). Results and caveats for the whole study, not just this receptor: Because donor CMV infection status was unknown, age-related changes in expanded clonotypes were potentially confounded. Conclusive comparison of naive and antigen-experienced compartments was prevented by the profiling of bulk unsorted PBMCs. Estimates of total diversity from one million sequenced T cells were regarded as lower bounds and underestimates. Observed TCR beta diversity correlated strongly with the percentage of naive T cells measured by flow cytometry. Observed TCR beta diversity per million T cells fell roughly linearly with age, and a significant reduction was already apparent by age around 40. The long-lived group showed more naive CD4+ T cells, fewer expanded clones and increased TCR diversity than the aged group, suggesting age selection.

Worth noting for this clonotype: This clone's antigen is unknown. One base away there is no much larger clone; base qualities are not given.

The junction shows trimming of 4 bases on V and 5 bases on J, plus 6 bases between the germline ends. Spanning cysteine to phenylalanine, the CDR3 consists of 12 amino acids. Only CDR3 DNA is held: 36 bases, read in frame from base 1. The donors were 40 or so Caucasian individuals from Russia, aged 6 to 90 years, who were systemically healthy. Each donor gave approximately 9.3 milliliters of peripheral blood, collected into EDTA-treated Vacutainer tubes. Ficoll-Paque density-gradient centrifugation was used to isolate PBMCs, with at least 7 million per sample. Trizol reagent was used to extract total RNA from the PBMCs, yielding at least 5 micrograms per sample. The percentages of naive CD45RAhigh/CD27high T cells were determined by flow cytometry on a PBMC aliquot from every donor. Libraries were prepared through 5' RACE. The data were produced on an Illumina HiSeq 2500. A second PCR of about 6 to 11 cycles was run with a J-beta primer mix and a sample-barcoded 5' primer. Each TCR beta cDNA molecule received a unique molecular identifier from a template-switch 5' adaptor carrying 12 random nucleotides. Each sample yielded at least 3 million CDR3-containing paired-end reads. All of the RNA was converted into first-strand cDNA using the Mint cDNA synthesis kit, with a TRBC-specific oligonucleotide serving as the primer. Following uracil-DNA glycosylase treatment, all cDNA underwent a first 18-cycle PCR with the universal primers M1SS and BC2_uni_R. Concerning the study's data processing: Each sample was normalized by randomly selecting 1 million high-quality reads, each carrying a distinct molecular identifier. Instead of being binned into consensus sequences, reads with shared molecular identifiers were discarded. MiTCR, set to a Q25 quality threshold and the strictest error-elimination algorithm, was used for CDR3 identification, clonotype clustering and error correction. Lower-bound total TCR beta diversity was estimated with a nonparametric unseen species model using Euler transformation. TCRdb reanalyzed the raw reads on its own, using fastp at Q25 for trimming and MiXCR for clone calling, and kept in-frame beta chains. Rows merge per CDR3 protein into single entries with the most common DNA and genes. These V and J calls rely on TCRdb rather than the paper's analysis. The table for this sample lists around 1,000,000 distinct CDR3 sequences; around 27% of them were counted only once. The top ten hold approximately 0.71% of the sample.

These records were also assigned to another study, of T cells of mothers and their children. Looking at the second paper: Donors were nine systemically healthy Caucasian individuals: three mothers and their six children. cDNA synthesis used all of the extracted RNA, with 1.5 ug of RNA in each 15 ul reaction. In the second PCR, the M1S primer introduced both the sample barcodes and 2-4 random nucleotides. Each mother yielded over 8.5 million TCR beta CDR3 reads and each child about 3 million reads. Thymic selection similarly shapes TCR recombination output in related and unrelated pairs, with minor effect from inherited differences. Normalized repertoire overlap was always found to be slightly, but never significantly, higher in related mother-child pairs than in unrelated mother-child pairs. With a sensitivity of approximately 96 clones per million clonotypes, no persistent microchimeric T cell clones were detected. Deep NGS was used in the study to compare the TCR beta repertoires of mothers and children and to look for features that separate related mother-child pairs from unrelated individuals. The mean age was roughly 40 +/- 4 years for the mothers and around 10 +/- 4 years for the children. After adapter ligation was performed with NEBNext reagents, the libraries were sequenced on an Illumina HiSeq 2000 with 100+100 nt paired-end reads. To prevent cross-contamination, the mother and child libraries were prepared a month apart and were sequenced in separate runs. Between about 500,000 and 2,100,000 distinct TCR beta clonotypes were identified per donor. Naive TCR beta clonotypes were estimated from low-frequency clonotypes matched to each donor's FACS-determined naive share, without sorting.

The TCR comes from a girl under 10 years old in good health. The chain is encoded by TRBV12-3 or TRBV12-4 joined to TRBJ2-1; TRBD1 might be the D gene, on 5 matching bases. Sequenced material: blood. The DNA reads TGTGCCAGCAGTTACAGGAACAATGAGCAGTTCTTC. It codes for CASSYRNNEQFF.